What follows describes a single T cell receptor (beta chain). This clonotype was counted at least ten times. Its antigen is not yet known. No much larger clone exists at a distance of one base, and base qualities are not known. Amplification of TCR beta CDR3 regions was carried out from RNA transcripts. A first-round RT-PCR of the TCR CDR3 used the HTBI primer set with the Qiagen OneStep RT-PCR kit. The libraries were constructed in a second round of multiplex PCR and then size-selected and purified. The libraries were sequenced on an Illumina HiSeq2000 using paired-end 100 bp reads. In the paper's pipeline: SOAPnuke was used to process the raw data, throwing out any read that contained adapters or uncalled bases, had a mean Phred below 15, or lacked an exact constant-primer or identifier match. COPE v1.2.5 was used to merge the high-quality paired reads, and each unique nucleotide sequence was defined as a clonotype. Clonotypes were aligned to IMGT TRBV, TRBD and TRBJ reference segments using MiTCR v1.1. The analysis included only V-J combinations with a frequency above 0.0001, which together covered 99% to 99.2% of the repertoires. A TCS score was defined as the ratio of F50 (clonal expansion) to E x V (chaos), with BLOSUM62-based TCRdist applied between CDR3 peptides within each V-J. Welch's t-statistics and random forest reduced fewer than 600 V-J features to 10 to 15, which were used in a naive Bayes classifier (R e1071). The Morisita-Horn index was used to measure how similar the thyroid and blood repertoires were. TCRdb reanalyzed the raw reads on its own, using fastp at Q25 for trimming and MiXCR for clone calling, and kept in-frame beta chains. Entries are consolidated by CDR3 protein sequence, retaining the most common genes and DNA. These V and J calls are TCRdb output, not the study's own analysis. Recorded for this sample are 530,000 or so distinct CDR3 sequences; around 46% of them occurred a single time. Clones ranked in the top ten supply around 8% of the sample.

Graves' hyperthyroidism was defined as stable when no progression to ophthalmopathy occurred over 18 months of follow-up. Hyperthyroidism patients were newly diagnosed, had a disease duration of under 2 months, and were aged 18 to 65 years. Any patient with an uncontrolled infection, another autoimmune disease, pregnancy or lactation was excluded. Clinical symptoms, serum thyroxine and TRAb, thyroid ultrasound, and orbital computed tomography formed the basis for the diagnoses. Trizol reagent was used to extract total RNA, and RNA quality was then checked on an Agilent 2100 Bioanalyzer. The data are from a study of T cells in Graves' hyperthyroidism and ophthalmopathy (dated by TCRdb to between 2018 and 2020). For the wider study: A discovery cohort of about 95 patients, about 40 with Graves' ophthalmopathy and 55 to 65 with stable Graves' hyperthyroidism, was used to find distinguishing TCR V-J signatures. Prospective prediction of ophthalmopathy was tested in an independent validation cohort consisting of roughly 20 hyperthyroidism patients and 15 to 17 patients who later progressed to ophthalmopathy. The approximately 98 discovery patients were randomly divided into training and test sets at a 7:3 ratio. In over five Graves' hyperthyroidism patients, the study also compared T-cell repertoires from thyroid tissue with T-cell repertoires from blood. Once sampling was done, hyperthyroidism patients were given methimazole at a starting dose of 30 mg daily, whereas ophthalmopathy patients were given high-dose intravenous methylprednisolone. According to the paper, TCR Vbeta CDR3 sequencing was carried out on approximately 140 peripheral blood samples, which came from over 40 ophthalmopathy, approximately 72 hyperthyroidism and approximately 17 progressor patients.

Findings and caveats that apply to the study as a whole: In cross-validation, a model built on a 13 V-J signature told ophthalmopathy apart from stable hyperthyroidism with under 90% sensitivity and about 81% specificity, and in testing the same model reached 80%/75%. In validation, the model predicted progression to ophthalmopathy with around 71% sensitivity and roughly 72% specificity, a median of about 6.7 months before onset. No statistical method was used to fix the sample size in advance, and group allocation was not hidden from the investigators. Most expanded thyroid clonotypes (frequency above 0.001) were also detected in blood, a finding suggesting that blood repertoires may reflect thyroid immune responses.

The sample taken for sequencing was peripheral blood or thyroid tissue (not recorded which). The sequence came from a woman in her late teens or twenties with Graves' hyperthyroidism.

DNA sequence: TGTGCCAGCAGTTTTGAGCGCGGCGAGCAGTACTTC. Translated, it reads CASSFERGEQYF. The chain was built from TRBV27 and TRBJ2-7, with the identity of the D gene unclear. Trimming takes 3 bases from V and 6 bases from J, and the germline ends sit 9 bases apart. CDR1 and CDR2 (MNHEY, SMNVEV) derive from the germline V gene (reference sequence). From the cysteine up to the phenylalanine, the CDR3 has a length of 12 residues. Just CDR3 DNA is preserved here, 36 bases in frame from base 1.